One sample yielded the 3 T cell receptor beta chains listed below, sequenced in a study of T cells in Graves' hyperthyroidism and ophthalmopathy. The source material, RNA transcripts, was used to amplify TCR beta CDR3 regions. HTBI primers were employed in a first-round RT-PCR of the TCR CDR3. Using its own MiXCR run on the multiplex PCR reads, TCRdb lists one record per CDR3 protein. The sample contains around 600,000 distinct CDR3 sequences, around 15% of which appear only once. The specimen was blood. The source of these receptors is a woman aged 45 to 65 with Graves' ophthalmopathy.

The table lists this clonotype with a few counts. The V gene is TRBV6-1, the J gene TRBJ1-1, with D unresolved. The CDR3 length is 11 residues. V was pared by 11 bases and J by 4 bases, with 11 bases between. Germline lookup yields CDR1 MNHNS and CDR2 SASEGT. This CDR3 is CALISSTEAFF. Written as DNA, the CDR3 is TGTGCCCTCATAAGTAGCACTGAAGCTTTCTTT.

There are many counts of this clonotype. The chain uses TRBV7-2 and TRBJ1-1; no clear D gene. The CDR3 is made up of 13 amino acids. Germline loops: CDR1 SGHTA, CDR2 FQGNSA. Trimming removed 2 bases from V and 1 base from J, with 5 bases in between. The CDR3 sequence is CASSLTWNTEAFF. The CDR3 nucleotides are TGTGCCAGCAGCTTAACTTGGAACACTGAAGCTTTCTTT. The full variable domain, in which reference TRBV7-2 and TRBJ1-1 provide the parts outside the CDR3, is GAGVSQSPSNKVTEKGKDVELRCDPISGHTALYWYRQSLGQGLEFLIYFQGNSAPDKSGLPSDRFSAERTGGSVSTLTIQRTQQEDSAVYLCASSLTWNTEAFFGQGTRLTVV.

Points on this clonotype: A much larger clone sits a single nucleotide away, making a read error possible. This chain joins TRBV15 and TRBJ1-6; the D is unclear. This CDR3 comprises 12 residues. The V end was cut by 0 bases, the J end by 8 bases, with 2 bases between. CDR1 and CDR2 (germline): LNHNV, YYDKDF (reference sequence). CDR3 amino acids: CATSRDDSPLHF. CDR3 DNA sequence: TGTGCCACCAGCAGAGACGATTCACCCCTCCACTTT.